The sequence of this TCR beta chain was determined in a study of response to subunit inactivated influenza vaccine. TCRdb ran MiXCR on the RT-PCR reads and lists one entry per CDR3 protein. The table records 500,000 to 550,000 distinct CDR3 sequences, roughly 25% of them present only once. Broader study findings: Authors suggested each seasonal influenza vaccination recruits few new T cells.

This clonotype has a handful of counts. Its antigen is not identified. CDR1 KGHSH and CDR2 LQKENI come from the germline V gene. The ends were cut back, 0 bases at V and 0 bases at J, with 12 bases in the middle. CDR3 size: 17 residues. A further study also used this sample, focusing on T cells expressing NK-cell markers. This second study notes: Beta-chain TCR cDNA was generated via 5'RACE template switching with UMIs. In sorted CD3+CD56+NKG2C+, CD3+CD56+NKG2C- and CD3+CD56-NKG2C+ T cells, TCR beta repertoires were obtained. In several experiments, an anti-gamma-delta TCR antibody restricted sorting to alpha-beta TCR T cells. CD8+ T cells in over five donors included dominant NKG2C+ clonotypes at roughly 1.0-7.0%.

The gene calls are TRBV18 and TRBJ2-1; no firm D call. The receptor's source is a man over 45 who received an inactivated influenza vaccine. The material sequenced was CD4+ T cells sorted from PBMCs, taken less than 13 days after vaccination. The CDR3 reads CASSPPTSSPSYNEQFF. The CDR3 DNA sequence: TGTGCCAGCTCACCACCGACATCCAGTCCCTCCTACAATGAGCAGTTCTTC.